Each of the 6 T cell receptor beta chains below was sequenced from the same sample in a study of blood T cell repertoires in COVID-19. The repertoire was sequenced with immunoSEQ multiplex PCR; TCRdb's copy has only in-frame clones and lacks some. This sample has 250,000 to 300,000 clones, with roughly 85% found just once. Sequenced input: peripheral blood. These receptors were obtained from a woman between 18 and 30 years old with acute or convalescent COVID-19.

The chain joins TRBV19 to TRBJ2-1, with D tentatively TRBD2 (6 bases). This CDR3 region has 16 residues. The V end was cut by 4 bases, the J end by 4 bases, with 17 bases between. Germline V gives CDR1 LNHDA, CDR2 SQIVND (reference sequence). Here the CDR3 reads CASSRASGLDYNEQFF. The CDR3 coding sequence is TGTGCCAGTAGTAGGGCATCGGGACTCGATTACAATGAGCAGTTCTTC.

This clone was observed a handful of times. The DNA for the CDR3 is TGTGCCAGCAGCCAAGCAGGGGTTGGAAACACCATATATTTT. Protein product: CASSQAGVGNTIYF. This sequence joins TRBV3-1 (or the pseudogene TRBV3-2) and TRBJ1-3; possibly TRBD1 for D (6 bases). CDR1 is LGHDT, CDR2 YNNKEL, per germline (reference sequence). The CDR3 sequence is 14 residues long. Trimming stripped 1 base from V and 3 bases from J, with 7 bases between.

The V call is TRBV9, the J call TRBJ2-1; D possibly corresponds to TRBD2 (6 bases). V lost 4 bases to trimming and J lost 0 bases, with 20 bases between them. CDR3 length equals 18 residues. Germline CDR1 is SGDLS and CDR2 is YYNGEE. The CDR3 loop reads CASSPGTSLFSSYNEQFF. CDR3 DNA: TGTGCCAGCAGCCCAGGAACTAGCTTGTTCAGCTCCTACAATGAGCAGTTCTTC.

This rearrangement joins TRBV27 to TRBJ2-7; TRBD2 might be the D (6 bases). This CDR3 is 13 amino acids long. The germline CDR1 and CDR2 sequences are MNHEY and SMNVEV (reference sequence). V lost 3 bases and J 4 bases, leaving 10 bases between the germline ends. CDR3 in amino acids: CASSFYAGYEQYF. Written as DNA, the CDR3 is TGTGCCAGCAGTTTTTATGCGGGGTACGAGCAGTACTTC.

In DNA form, the CDR3 reads TGTGCCTGGAGTGTACTCCTCGAGCAGTACTTC. This gives the protein CAWSVLLEQYF. V is TRBV30 and J is TRBJ2-7; D unresolved. This CDR3 is built from 11 residues. The V gene's germline CDR1 is GTSNPN and CDR2 SVGIG (reference sequence). The germline V and J ends were trimmed by 0 bases and 6 bases, with 6 bases remaining between them.

This chain connects TRBV18 to TRBJ1-2; 8 bases match TRBD1. J was trimmed by 0 bases and V by 5 bases; bases with no gene match: 5. CDR1 is KGHSH, CDR2 LQKENI, per germline. CDR3 length: 15 amino acids. The chain's CDR3 is CASSGQGGSNYGYTF. The DNA of the CDR3 is TGTGCCAGCTCAGGACAGGGTGGCTCTAACTATGGCTACACCTTC.